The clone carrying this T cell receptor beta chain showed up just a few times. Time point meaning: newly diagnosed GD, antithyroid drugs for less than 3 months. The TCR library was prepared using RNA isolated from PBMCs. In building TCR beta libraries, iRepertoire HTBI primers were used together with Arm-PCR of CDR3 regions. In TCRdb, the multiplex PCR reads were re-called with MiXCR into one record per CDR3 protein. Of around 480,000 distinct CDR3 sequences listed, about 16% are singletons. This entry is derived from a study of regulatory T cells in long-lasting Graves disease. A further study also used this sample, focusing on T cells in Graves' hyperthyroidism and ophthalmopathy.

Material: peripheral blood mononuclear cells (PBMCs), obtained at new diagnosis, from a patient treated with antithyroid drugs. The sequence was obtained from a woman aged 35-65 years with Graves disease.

CDR3 coding DNA: TGCGCCAGCAGCCAGCAACCAGGGGTTTTCGACGAGCAGTACTTC. This encodes CASSQQPGVFDEQYF. The rearrangement uses TRBV4-1 and TRBJ2-7, with D perhaps TRBD1 (6 bases). The V and J ends lost 3 bases and 5 bases respectively, with 17 bases between them. The CDR3 spans 15 residues. Germline CDR1 reads MGHRA; CDR2 reads YSYEKL.